This T cell receptor (beta chain) was sequenced in a study of T cells after posttransplantation cyclophosphamide. The study's findings and limits: Donor CD8+ memory clones often dominated recipient blood repertoires at later times. TRB clonality was highly associated with recipient CMV seropositivity and reactivation.

In its sample, this clone was seen many times. Antigen: not known. The table came from immunoSEQ multiplex PCR; TCRdb's copy has only in-frame clones and leaves some out. In total the sample includes roughly 49,000 clones, none of them seen once. The germline gives CDR1 SEHNR, CDR2 FQNEAQ (reference sequence). This CDR3 contains 16 residues. Unmatched junction bases numbered 5, after V lost 3 bases and J lost 4 bases. This chain links TRBV7-9 with TRBJ2-3; the match to TRBD2 covers 12 bases. Sequenced material: PBMCs. This TCR was sampled from a man aged 40-55 years in good health, CMV-negative, and a related stem cell transplant donor. In DNA form, the CDR3 reads TGTGCCAGCAGCTTCCGACTAGCGGGAGAACCAGATACGCAGTATTTT. This translates into CASSFRLAGEPDTQYF.